Shown below are 9 T cell receptor beta chains from a single sample sequenced in a study of T cells in women clearing cervical HPV infection. TCRdb's copy holds only in-frame clones and misses some; the assay was immunoSEQ multiplex PCR. This sample's table reports around 25,000 clones. The sequencing input was blood buffy coat. All receptors derive from a woman aged 18 to 75 with a cervical HPV16 infection that either progressed to CIN3+ or cleared (not recorded which).

As regards this clone: The CDR3 is cut off 3 residues early in the read; its end comes from the germline J gene. V gene TRBV2 combines with J gene TRBJ1-6; 8 bases align to TRBD1. After removal of 5 bases from V and 8 bases from J, the junction contained 5 bases not matched to a gene. CDR1 is SNHLY, CDR2 FYNNEI, per germline. CDR3 length: 14 residues. CDR3: CASSLGQGDSPLHF. Incomplete CDR3 DNA: TGTGCCAGCAGTCTTGGACAGGGAGATTCACCC.

On this clone: The sequenced fragment ends 3 residues before the CDR3 boundary, so the rest is inferred from the germline J gene. The chain links TRBV5-6 to TRBJ1-1; D might be TRBD1 (6 bases). The CDR3 sequence is 15 residues long. Germline CDR1 reads SGHDT; CDR2 reads YYEEEE. CDR3 sequence: CASSPGRGARGKAFF. The covered CDR3 bases are TGTGCCAGCAGCCCGGGCCGGGGAGCCAGGGGAAAA.

Turning to this clone: Read data end 3 residues before the CDR3 end; the end is taken from the germline J gene. Other DNA sequences of this sample code for an identical CDR3. This chain joins TRBV9 and TRBJ2-3; 10 nucleotides line up with TRBD2. CDR3 length equals 16 residues. The germline CDR1 and CDR2 sequences are SGDLS and YYNGEE. V was clipped by 0 bases and J by 1 base; unmatched bases: 2. The sequenced part of the CDR3 DNA is TGTGCCAGCAGCGTAGGCCTAGCGGGGGGCACAGATACG. Its translation is CASSVGLAGGTDT. The entire CDR3 protein is CASSVGLAGGTDTQYF.

CDR3 in amino acids: CASSPRARDEQYF. The sequenced CDR3 bases are TGTGCCAGCAGCCCGAGAGCGCGGGACGAG. The rearrangement uses TRBV7-3 and TRBJ2-7; TRBD2 is a possible D gene (5 bases). With the read ending 3 residues before the CDR3 end, the germline J gene is used to fill in that end. The CDR3 contains 13 residues. Trimming left V 5 bases short and J 5 bases short, with 13 bases between. CDR1 is SGHTA and CDR2 is FQGTGA in the germline V gene.

As regards this clone: The read terminates 3 residues ahead of where the CDR3 ends, so the germline J gene completes it. The J gene is TRBJ1-5, the V gene TRBV2; D may be TRBD1 (5 bases). Trimming took off 10 bases at V and 0 bases at J, with 13 bases between the two ends. CDR1 is SNHLY and CDR2 is FYNNEI in the germline V gene. CDR3 length: 14 residues. Partial CDR3 DNA: TGTGCCACTACAGGAATAGGTAGCAATCAGCCC. It translates to CATTGIGSNQP. The full CDR3 reads CATTGIGSNQPQHF.

In regard to this clone: The read ends 3 residues before the CDR3 terminus; that terminus is restored from the germline J gene. The chain recombines TRBV29-1 with TRBJ2-1; a weak D match, TRBD2 (5 bases). The CDR3 extends over 13 amino acids. V lost 7 bases, J lost 2 bases, and 12 bases lay in between. Germline V gene sequence: CDR1 SQVTM, CDR2 ANQGSEA. The CDR3: CSGLAGTYNEQFF. The sequenced CDR3 bases are TGCAGCGGTCTGGCGGGCACCTACAATGAG.

Comments on this clone: Sequencing ends 3 residues short of the CDR3 end; the germline J gene provides the rest. This chain uses TRBV10-3 with TRBJ2-1; D gene ambiguous. The germline V gene has CDR1 ENHRY and CDR2 SYGVKD. The V end lost 0 bases, the J end lost 1 base, and 4 bases lay between the germline ends. The CDR3 is made up of 14 amino acids. The CDR3 sequence: CAISESLSYNEQFF. The CDR3 bases that were read are TGTGCCATCAGTGAGTCCCTGTCCTACAATGAG.

To note about this clone: The read comes to an end 3 residues before the CDR3 does, leaving the germline J gene to fill in the end. V and J are TRBV18 and TRBJ1-2, with D possibly TRBD1 on 6 matching bases. CDR1 KGHSH and CDR2 LQKENI come from the germline V gene. The CDR3 has 16 amino acids. Trimming took 3 bases from V and 0 from J, leaving 14 bases between them. The sequenced part of the CDR3 DNA is TGTGCCAGCTCACCGGATACCGGGACACCTAACTATGGC. The encoded protein is CASSPDTGTPNYG. The complete CDR3 reads CASSPDTGTPNYGYTF.

Concerning this clone itself: The CDR3 end is not reached by the read, which stops 3 residues before it; the germline J gene fills it in. V is TRBV29-1 and J is TRBJ2-5, with a possible D match to TRBD1 (5 bases). V lost 6 bases to trimming and J lost 1 base, with 12 bases between them. The CDR3 is made up of 13 amino acids. Germline CDR1 SQVTM, CDR2 ANQGSEA. CDR3 protein: CSVPRQGQETQYF. CDR3 DNA, as far as it was read: TGCAGCGTCCCCAGGCAGGGCCAAGAGACC.